This TCR beta chain was sequenced in a study of shared clonotypes between healthy human individuals. Sorted-subset replicate PCRs used roughly 220 ng DNA, around 31,000 T cell genomes. Measured with immunoSEQ multiplex PCR; TCRdb has only the in-frame clones, and not every one. This sample has about 1 million clones; roughly 80% occur once, and the top ten carry 1.4% to 1.5%. This CDR3 has 16 residues. Germline CDR1 SGHKS, CDR2 YYEKEE (reference sequence). V lost 0 bases to trimming and J lost 13 bases, with 22 bases between them. J is TRBJ2-2 and V is TRBV5-5; D may be TRBD1 or TRBD2 (5 bases each). Sequenced input: memory CD4+ T cells sorted from blood. Stated subset: CD45RA-negative fraction. This TCR was sampled from a man aged 18 to 30 in good health. CDR3 protein: CASSLESGTNLIGLFF. CDR3 nucleotides: TGTGCCAGCAGCTTGGAGTCCGGGACCAACCTCATTGGGCTGTTTTTT.